The 19 T cell receptor beta chains given below trace back to one sample, sequenced in a study of T cells in Graves' hyperthyroidism and ophthalmopathy. Amplified TCR beta CDR3 regions came from RNA transcripts. RT-PCR in the first round (using the HTBI primer set) targeted the TCR CDR3. TCRdb re-analysed the multiplex PCR reads in MiXCR, keeping a single row per CDR3 protein. The sample carries approximately 420,000 distinct CDR3 sequences, more than 13% recorded once. Sequencing input: blood. The receptors were sampled from a woman aged 25 to 39 with Graves' hyperthyroidism.

The chain has TRBV6-5 and TRBJ2-7, with D maybe TRBD2 (5 bases). V was trimmed by 0 bases and J by 2 bases, leaving 23 bases between them. Germline V lookup: CDR1 MNHEY, CDR2 SVGAGI. CDR3 length: 19 residues. CDR3 loop: CASSYSVGRRATNTYEQYF. Written as DNA, the CDR3 is TGTGCCAGCAGTTACTCAGTCGGTCGCCGAGCGACTAATACCTACGAGCAGTACTTC.

The table lists this clonotype with a few counts. The J gene is TRBJ2-2, the V gene TRBV5-1; unclear D gene. V dropped 0 bases and J dropped 0 bases, with 9 bases sitting between them. The CDR3 consists of 16 residues. Germline V gives CDR1 SGHRS, CDR2 YFSETQ. The CDR3 region is CASSLVSSANTGELFF. DNA of the CDR3: TGCGCCAGCAGCTTGGTTTCCAGCGCGAACACCGGGGAGCTGTTTTTT.

Many counts were recorded for this clonotype. The chain combines TRBV5-5 with TRBJ2-5, with TRBD1 matching 8 bases. CDR3 length: 17 residues. Germline CDR1 is SGHKS and CDR2 is YYEKEE (reference sequence). V shed 1 base and J 2 bases; nucleotides not matched to a gene: 10. This CDR3 reads CASSLSSGGHRQETQYF. Written as DNA, the CDR3 is TGTGCCAGCAGCTTGTCATCAGGGGGCCATCGGCAAGAGACCCAGTACTTC.

This clonotype was detected many times. The chain has TRBV28 and TRBJ2-3; perhaps TRBD1 as D (5 bases). The V gene's germline CDR1 is MDHEN and CDR2 SYDVKM. This CDR3 spans 16 amino acids. Deletions cut 4 bases from V and 0 bases from J, with 14 bases between. CDR3 residues: CASSWGLGPSTDTQYF. The CDR3 nucleotides read TGTGCCAGCAGTTGGGGCTTGGGGCCCAGCACAGATACGCAGTATTTT.

The genes are TRBV6-1 and TRBJ2-1, with D possibly called TRBD1 or TRBD2 (5 bases each). V was shortened by 5 bases and J by 6 bases, with 14 bases between the two germline ends. CDR3 length equals 14 residues. Germline CDR1 MNHNS, CDR2 SASEGT. The CDR3 DNA reads as TGTGCCAGCAGTCAACAGGCAGGGAGCAATGAGCAGTTCTTC. This gives the protein CASSQQAGSNEQFF.

In this sample, this clonotype turned up many times. The chain joins TRBV20-1 to TRBJ2-1; no definite D call. V was pared by 0 bases and J by 0 bases, with 12 bases between. Germline CDR1 DFQATT, CDR2 SNEGSKA (reference sequence). This CDR3 comprises 16 residues. CDR3 DNA: TGCAGTGCTAGAGACCTCGGGCCAAACTCCTACAATGAGCAGTTCTTC. The encoded protein is CSARDLGPNSYNEQFF.

This chain uses TRBV19 with TRBJ2-5; TRBD1 matches at 9 bases. V was pared by 6 bases and J by 6 bases, with 8 bases of the junction left unmatched. There are 14 residues in the CDR3. The germline gives CDR1 LNHDA, CDR2 SQIVND (reference sequence). CDR3 in amino acids: CASREQGAVKTQYF. CDR3 nucleotides: TGTGCCAGTAGGGAACAGGGGGCTGTGAAGACCCAGTACTTC.

This clonotype has ten or more counts. The chain joins TRBV18 to TRBJ2-7, with D perhaps matching TRBD1 (5 bases). Germline-derived CDR1 and CDR2 are KGHSH and LQKENI. Trimming removed 6 bases from V and 0 bases from J, with 12 bases in between. The CDR3 loop spans 14 amino acids. CDR3 DNA: TGTGCCAGCTCCTTTGGCAGGGACTCCTACGAGCAGTACTTC. Its translation: CASSFGRDSYEQYF.

In its sample, this clonotype was seen a few times. The rearrangement links TRBV28 to TRBJ2-4, with D possibly being TRBD1 (5 bases). The CDR3 contains 14 residues. The germline V gene encodes CDR1 MDHEN and CDR2 SYDVKM. Between the trimmed V and J ends, which lost 6 bases and 1 base, there was a span of 10 bases. This chain's CDR3 is CASRGADAKNIQYF. CDR3 nucleotide sequence: TGTGCCAGCAGAGGGGCGGATGCCAAAAACATTCAGTACTTC.

This chain links TRBV6-2 or TRBV6-3 with TRBJ2-5, with 14 bases fitting TRBD2. Germline loops: CDR1 MNHEY, CDR2 SVGEGT. The ends lost 6 bases at V and 4 bases at J; junction bases unmatched: 10. The CDR3 has 17 amino acids. The CDR3 DNA reads as TGTGCCAGCAGGATGGGGCAGGGACTAGCGGGAGTAGAGACCCAGTACTTC. This encodes CASRMGQGLAGVETQYF.

This clonotype was picked up many times. This chain uses TRBV6-5 with TRBJ2-7; D gene ambiguous. The germline CDR1 and CDR2 sequences are MNHEY and SVGAGI. The CDR3 sequence is 14 residues long. V was shortened by 0 bases and J by 2 bases, with 8 bases between the two germline ends. CDR3: CASSYSKQTYEQYF. CDR3 nucleotide sequence: TGTGCCAGCAGTTACTCGAAACAGACCTACGAGCAGTACTTC.

This clonotype was seen many times. The gene calls are TRBV11-2 and TRBJ2-3, with 10 nucleotides matching TRBD2. Trimming took 1 base from V and 1 from J; bases not matched to a gene: 8. Per germline, CDR1 SGHAT and CDR2 FQNNGV. This CDR3 has 18 residues. The CDR3: CASSLAGRGTSGTDTQYF. The CDR3 DNA reads TGTGCCAGCAGCTTAGCCGGGCGGGGGACTAGCGGCACAGATACGCAGTATTTT.

In its sample, this clonotype was seen many times. This chain joins TRBV12-3 or TRBV12-4 and TRBJ2-1; 7 bases match TRBD1. The CDR3 length is 15 residues. V trimming: 3 bases; J trimming: 7 bases; junction bases outside the gene matches: 9. CDR3 bases: TGTGCCAGCAGTTTTCGGCAGGGGGTGGAGAATGAGCAGTTCTTC. Translated: CASSFRQGVENEQFF.

As concerns this clonotype: A read error may be the cause here, since a much bigger clone is one base away. CDR3 protein: CACSTGTGRKETQYF. In DNA form, the CDR3 reads TGTGCCTGTAGTACCGGGACAGGGCGGAAGGAGACCCAGTACTTC. V is TRBV19 and J is TRBJ2-5; the match to TRBD1 covers 9 bases. Germline CDR1 LNHDA, CDR2 SQIVND (reference sequence). This CDR3 is built from 15 residues.

In this sample, this clonotype turned up many times. The chain employs TRBV7-3 and TRBJ2-3; 14 nucleotides match TRBD2. Trimming took 5 bases from V and 9 from J; bases not matched to a gene: 7. Germline CDR1 is SGHTA and CDR2 is FQGTGA. The CDR3 consists of 15 residues. The CDR3 loop reads CASSPAGTSGSTQYF. CDR3 nucleotide sequence: TGTGCCAGCAGCCCAGCCGGGACTAGCGGGAGCACGCAGTATTTT.

The sample holds a few counts of this clonotype. The V gene is TRBV12-3 or TRBV12-4, the J gene TRBJ2-1, with unresolved D. The V end lost 5 bases, the J end lost 0 bases, and 11 bases lay between the germline ends. This CDR3 is 15 amino acids long. The CDR3 DNA reads as TGTGCCAGCAGTCCTTACGCCAGCTCCTACAATGAGCAGTTCTTC. Encoded protein: CASSPYASSYNEQFF.

This clonotype was detected ten times or more. This chain connects TRBV2 to TRBJ2-2; D gene unclear. This CDR3 contains 15 residues. Germline loops: CDR1 SNHLY, CDR2 FYNNEI. The V end was cut by 8 bases, the J end by 2 bases, with 15 bases between. The CDR3 protein is CASLVAGVNTGELFF. Written as DNA, the CDR3 is TGTGCCAGCCTTGTAGCAGGAGTAAACACCGGGGAGCTGTTTTTT.

The sample holds many counts of this clonotype. The CDR3 reads CASSPGSGGGELFF. CDR3 nucleotide sequence: TGTGCCAGCTCACCAGGGTCCGGTGGCGGGGAGCTGTTTTTT. J is TRBJ2-2 and V is TRBV18, with D hard to call. The V gene's germline CDR1 is KGHSH and CDR2 LQKENI. Trimming removed 2 bases from V and 7 bases from J, with 11 bases in between. CDR3 length: 14 residues.

There are many counts of this clonotype. The V gene is TRBV20-1, the J gene TRBJ1-1, with a weak D call TRBD1 (5 bases). Looked up from germline, CDR1 is DFQATT and CDR2 is SNEGSKA (reference sequence). Trimming took off 3 bases at V and 1 base at J, with 12 bases between the two ends. The CDR3 has 14 residues. The CDR3 DNA is TGCAGTGCTAGGTTGAGGGGAGGGAACACTGAAGCTTTCTTT. The encoded protein is CSARLRGGNTEAFF.